The clone carrying this TCR beta chain showed up just a few times. Its target is unknown. TCRdb recomputed calls from the RT-PCR reads with MiXCR, one row per CDR3 protein. Here the sample spans 500,000 or so distinct CDR3 sequences, 16% being singletons. This record belongs to a study of response to subunit inactivated influenza vaccine. Study-level findings and limits: After each seasonal influenza vaccination, few new T cells are recruited, the authors suggested.

In germline, CDR1 is MNHNS, CDR2 SASEGT. Trimming took 6 bases from V and 2 from J; bases not matched to a gene: 7. CDR3 length: 14 residues. The rearrangement uses TRBV6-1 and TRBJ2-7; 7 nucleotides line up with TRBD2. The sequenced sample was CD4+ T cells sorted from PBMCs, obtained roughly 24 months after vaccination. The sequence was collected from a man between 50 and 69 years old who received an inactivated influenza vaccine. The CDR3 reads CASRTTGLTYEQYF. For the CDR3, the DNA is TGTGCCAGCAGAACGACGGGACTAACCTACGAGCAGTACTTC.